In this sample, the clone carrying this TCR beta chain turned up a few times. Stated time point: pre-treatment sample, taken before nivolumab and TIL therapy. The immunoSEQ assay was v3. The repertoire was sequenced with immunoSEQ multiplex PCR; TCRdb's copy has only in-frame clones and lacks some. This table holds 50,000 to 65,000 clones, around 63% found once. The data stem from a study of TIL therapy for anti-PD-1-resistant metastatic lung cancer. The ends were cut back, 6 bases at V and 6 bases at J, with 18 bases in the middle. This CDR3 contains 15 residues. Germline V gene lookup returns CDR1 SNHLY and CDR2 FYNNEI.

This TCR was sampled from a person aged 25 to 80 with non-small cell lung cancer. The chain joins TRBV2 to TRBJ1-5, with D possibly TRBD1 on 5 matching bases. This material consisted of blood, taken at baseline. CDR3 residues: CASSPRTSVVQPQHF. The CDR3 coding sequence is TGTGCCAGCAGCCCTCGGACATCCGTTGTTCAGCCCCAGCATTTT.